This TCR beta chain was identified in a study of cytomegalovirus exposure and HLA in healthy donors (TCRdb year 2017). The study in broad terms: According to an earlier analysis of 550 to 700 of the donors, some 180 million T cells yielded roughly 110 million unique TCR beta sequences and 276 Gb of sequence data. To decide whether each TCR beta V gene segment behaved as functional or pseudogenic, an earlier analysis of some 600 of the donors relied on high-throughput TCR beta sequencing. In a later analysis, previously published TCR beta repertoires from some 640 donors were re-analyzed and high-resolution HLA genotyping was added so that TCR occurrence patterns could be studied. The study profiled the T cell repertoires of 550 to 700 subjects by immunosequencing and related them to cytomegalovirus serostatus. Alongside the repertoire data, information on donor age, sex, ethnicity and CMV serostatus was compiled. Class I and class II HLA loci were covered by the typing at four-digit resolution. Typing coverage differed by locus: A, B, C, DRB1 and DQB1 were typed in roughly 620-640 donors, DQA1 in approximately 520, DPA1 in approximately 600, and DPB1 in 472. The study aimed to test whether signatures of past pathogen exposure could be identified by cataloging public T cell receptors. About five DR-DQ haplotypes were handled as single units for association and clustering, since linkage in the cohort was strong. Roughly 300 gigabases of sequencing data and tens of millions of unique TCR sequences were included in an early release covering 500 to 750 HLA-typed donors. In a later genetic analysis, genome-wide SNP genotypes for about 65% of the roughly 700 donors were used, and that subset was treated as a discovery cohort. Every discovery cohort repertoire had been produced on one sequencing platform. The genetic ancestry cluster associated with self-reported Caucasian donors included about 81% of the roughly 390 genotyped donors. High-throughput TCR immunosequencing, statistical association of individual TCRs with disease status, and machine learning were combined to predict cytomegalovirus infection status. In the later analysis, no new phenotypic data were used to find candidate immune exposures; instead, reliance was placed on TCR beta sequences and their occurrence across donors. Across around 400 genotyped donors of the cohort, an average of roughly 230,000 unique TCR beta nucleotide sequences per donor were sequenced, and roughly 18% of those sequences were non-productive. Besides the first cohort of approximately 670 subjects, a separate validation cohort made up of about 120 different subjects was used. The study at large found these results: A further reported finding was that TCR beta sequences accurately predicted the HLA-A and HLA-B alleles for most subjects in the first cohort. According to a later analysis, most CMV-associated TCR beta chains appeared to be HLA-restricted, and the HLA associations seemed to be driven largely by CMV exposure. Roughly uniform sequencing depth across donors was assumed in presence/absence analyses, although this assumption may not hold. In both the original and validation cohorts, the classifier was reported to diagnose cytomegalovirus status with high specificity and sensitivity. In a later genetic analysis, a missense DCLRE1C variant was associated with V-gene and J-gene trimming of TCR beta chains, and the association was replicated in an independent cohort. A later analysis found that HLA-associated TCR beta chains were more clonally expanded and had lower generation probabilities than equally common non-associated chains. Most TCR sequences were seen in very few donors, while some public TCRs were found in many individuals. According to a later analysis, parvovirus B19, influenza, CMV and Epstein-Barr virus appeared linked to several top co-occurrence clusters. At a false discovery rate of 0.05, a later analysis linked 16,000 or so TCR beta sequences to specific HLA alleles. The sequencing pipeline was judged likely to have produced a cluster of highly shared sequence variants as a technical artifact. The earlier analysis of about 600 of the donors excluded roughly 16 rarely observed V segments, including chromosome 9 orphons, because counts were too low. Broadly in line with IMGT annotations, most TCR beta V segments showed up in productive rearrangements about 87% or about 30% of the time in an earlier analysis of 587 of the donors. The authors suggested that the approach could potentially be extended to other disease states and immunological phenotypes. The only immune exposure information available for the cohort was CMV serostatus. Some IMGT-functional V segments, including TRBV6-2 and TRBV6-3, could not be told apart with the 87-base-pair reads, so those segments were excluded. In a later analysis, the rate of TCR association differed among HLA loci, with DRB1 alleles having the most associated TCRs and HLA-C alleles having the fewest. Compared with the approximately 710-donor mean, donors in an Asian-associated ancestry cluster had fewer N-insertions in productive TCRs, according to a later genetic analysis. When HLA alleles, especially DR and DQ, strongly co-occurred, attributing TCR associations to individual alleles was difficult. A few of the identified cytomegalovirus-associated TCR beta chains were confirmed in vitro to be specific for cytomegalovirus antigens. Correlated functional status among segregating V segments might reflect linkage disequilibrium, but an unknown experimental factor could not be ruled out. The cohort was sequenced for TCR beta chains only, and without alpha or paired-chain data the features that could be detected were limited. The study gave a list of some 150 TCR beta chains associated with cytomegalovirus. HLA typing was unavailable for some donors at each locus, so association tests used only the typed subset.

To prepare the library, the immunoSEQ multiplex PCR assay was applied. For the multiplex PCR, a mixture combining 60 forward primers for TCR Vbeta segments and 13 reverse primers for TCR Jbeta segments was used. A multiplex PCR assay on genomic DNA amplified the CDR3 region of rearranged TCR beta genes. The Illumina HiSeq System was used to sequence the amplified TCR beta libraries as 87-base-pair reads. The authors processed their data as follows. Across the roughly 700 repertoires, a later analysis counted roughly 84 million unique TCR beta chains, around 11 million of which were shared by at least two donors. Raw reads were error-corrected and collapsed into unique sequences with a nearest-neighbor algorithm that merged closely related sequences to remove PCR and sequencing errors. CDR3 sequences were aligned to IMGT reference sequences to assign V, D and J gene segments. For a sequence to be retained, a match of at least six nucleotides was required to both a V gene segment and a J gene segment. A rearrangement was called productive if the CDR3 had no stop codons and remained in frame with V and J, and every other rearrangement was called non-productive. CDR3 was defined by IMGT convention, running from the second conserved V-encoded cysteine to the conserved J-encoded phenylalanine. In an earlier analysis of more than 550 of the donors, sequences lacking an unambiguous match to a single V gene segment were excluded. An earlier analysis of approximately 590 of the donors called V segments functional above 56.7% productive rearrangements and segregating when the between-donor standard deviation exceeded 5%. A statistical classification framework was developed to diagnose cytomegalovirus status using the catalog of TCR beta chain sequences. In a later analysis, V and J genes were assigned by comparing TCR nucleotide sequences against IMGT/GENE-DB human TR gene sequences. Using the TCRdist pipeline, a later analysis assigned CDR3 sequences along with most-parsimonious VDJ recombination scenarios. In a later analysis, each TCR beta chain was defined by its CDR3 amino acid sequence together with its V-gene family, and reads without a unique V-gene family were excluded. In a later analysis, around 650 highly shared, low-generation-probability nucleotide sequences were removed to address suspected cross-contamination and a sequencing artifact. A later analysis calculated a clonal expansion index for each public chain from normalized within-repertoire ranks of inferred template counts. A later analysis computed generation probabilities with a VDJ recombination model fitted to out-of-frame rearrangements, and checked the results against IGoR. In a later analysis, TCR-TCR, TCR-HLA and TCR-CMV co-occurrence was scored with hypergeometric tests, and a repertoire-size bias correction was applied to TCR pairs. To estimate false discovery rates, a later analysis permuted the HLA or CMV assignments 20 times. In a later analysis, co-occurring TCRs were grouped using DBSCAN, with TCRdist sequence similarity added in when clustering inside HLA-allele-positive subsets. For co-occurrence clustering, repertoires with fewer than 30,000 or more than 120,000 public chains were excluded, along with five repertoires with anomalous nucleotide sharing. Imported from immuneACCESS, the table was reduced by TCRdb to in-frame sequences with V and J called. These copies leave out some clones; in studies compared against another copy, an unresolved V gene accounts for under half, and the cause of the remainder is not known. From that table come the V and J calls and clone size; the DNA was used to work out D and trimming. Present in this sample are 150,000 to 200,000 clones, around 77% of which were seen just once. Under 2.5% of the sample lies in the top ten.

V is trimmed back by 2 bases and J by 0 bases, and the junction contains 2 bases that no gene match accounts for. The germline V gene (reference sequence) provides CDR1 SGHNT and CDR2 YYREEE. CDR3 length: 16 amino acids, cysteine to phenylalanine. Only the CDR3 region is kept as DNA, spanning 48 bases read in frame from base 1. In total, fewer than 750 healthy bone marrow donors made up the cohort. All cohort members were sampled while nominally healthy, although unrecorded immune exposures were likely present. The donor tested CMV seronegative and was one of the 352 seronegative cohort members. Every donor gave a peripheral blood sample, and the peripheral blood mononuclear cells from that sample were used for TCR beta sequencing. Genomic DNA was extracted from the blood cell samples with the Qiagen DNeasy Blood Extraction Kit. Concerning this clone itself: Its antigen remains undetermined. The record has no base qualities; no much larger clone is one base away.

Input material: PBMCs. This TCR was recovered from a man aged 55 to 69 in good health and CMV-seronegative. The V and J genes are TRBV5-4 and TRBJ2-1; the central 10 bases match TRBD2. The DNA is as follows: TGTGCCAGCAGCTTAAGGACTAGCGGCTCCTACAATGAGCAGTTCTTC. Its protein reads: CASSLRTSGSYNEQFF.